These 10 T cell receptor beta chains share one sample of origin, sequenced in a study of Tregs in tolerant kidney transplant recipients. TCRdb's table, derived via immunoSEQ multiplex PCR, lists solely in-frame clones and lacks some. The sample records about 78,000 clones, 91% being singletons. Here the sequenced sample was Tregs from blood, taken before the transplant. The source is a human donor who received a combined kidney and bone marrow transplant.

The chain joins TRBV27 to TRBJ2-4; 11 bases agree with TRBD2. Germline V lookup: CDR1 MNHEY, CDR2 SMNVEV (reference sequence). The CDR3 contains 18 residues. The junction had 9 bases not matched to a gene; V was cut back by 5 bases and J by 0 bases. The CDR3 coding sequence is TGTGCCAGCAGTAAACTAGCGGGAGTCGAACTAGCCAAAAACATTCAGTACTTC. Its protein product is CASSKLAGVELAKNIQYF.

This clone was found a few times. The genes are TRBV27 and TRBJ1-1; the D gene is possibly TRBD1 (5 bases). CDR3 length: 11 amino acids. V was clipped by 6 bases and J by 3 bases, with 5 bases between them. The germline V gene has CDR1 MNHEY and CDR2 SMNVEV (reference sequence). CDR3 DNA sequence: TGTGCCAGCAGACAGGACACTGAAGCTTTCTTT. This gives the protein CASRQDTEAFF.

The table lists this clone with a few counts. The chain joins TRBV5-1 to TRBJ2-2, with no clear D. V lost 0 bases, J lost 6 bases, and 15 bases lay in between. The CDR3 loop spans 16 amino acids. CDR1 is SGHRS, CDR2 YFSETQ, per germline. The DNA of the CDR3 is TGCGCCAGCAGCTTGGGAAGTGGGATCGGGCCCGGGGAGCTGTTTTTT. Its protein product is CASSLGSGIGPGELFF.

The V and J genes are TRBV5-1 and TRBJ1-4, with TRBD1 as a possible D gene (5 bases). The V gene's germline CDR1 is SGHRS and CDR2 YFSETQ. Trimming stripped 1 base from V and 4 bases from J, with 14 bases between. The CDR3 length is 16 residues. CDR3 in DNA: TGCGCCAGCAGCTTGAGTACGCCGGGACTTAATGAAAAACTGTTTTTT. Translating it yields CASSLSTPGLNEKLFF.

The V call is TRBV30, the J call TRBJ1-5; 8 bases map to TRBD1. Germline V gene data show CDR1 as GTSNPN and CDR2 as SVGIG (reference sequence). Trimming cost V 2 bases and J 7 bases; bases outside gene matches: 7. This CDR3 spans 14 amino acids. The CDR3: CAWSRRTGTQPQHF. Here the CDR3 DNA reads TGTGCCTGGAGTCGGAGGACAGGGACACAGCCCCAGCATTTT. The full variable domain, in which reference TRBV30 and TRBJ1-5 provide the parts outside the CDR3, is SQTIHQWPATLVQPVGSPLSLECTVEGTSNPNLYWYRQAAGRGLQLLFYSVGIGQISSEVPQNLSASRPQDRQFILSSKKLLLSDSGFYLCAWSRRTGTQPQHFGDGTRLSIL.

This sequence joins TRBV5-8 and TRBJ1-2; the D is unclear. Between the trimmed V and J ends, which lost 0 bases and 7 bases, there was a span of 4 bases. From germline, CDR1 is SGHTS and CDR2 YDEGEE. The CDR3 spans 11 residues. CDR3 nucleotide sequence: TGTGCCAGCAGCTTGGCCGGTGGCTACACCTTC. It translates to CASSLAGGYTF.

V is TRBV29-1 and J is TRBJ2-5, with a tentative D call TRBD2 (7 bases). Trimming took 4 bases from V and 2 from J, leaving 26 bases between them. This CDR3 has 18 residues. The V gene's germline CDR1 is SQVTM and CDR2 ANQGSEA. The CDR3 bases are TGCAGCGTTGGACGTGGGGGGGCAGGGGAAACAGAACAAGAGACCCAGTACTTC. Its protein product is CSVGRGGAGETEQETQYF.

CDR3 in amino acids: CASSSILSTDTQYF. As DNA, the CDR3 is TGTGCCAGCAGTTCAATCCTTAGCACAGATACGCAGTATTTT. The chain combines TRBV27 with TRBJ2-3; D remains ambiguous. V lost 4 bases and J 0 bases, leaving 8 bases between the germline ends. The CDR3 extends over 14 amino acids. Germline CDR1 is MNHEY and CDR2 is SMNVEV (reference sequence).

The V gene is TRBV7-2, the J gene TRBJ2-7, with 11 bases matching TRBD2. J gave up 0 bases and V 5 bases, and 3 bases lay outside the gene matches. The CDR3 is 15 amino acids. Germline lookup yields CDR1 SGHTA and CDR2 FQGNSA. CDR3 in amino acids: CASSPGLADSYEQYF. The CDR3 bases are TGTGCCAGCAGCCCGGGACTAGCGGACTCCTACGAGCAGTACTTC.

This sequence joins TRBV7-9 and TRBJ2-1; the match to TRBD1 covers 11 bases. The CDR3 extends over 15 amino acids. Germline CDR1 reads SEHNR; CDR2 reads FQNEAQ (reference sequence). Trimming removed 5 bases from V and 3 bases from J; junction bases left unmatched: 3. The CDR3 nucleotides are TGTGCCAGCAGCCCGGGACAGGGGGTCTACAATGAGCAGTTCTTC. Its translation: CASSPGQGVYNEQFF.